The next 5 T cell receptor beta chains were all read from a single sample in a study of metastatic and nonmetastatic thyroid tumors. Every patient underwent thyroid surgery untreated. TCRdb recomputed clones from the PCR reads via MiXCR. The sample lists 20,000 to 25,000 clones, 15% to 20% occurring once. The sequencing input was blood. The origin of the receptors is a female donor with papillary thyroid cancer or a benign thyroid nodule (not recorded which). Some clones in this sample may be carry-over from other donors' samples.

At least ten counts were recorded for this clone. This sequence joins TRBV6-1 and TRBJ2-5; a weak D match, TRBD1 (5 bases). The CDR3 is 15 residues long. CDR1 MNHNS and CDR2 SASEGT come from the germline V gene. Trimming removed 2 bases at V and 6 bases at J, with 16 bases between. The DNA of the CDR3 is TGTGCCAGCAGTGAAAGGGTCTTGCAGGGAAAGACCCAGTACTTC. Encoded protein: CASSERVLQGKTQYF.

This clone was observed at least ten times. Other DNA sequences of this sample code for an identical CDR3. The rearrangement uses TRBV7-9 and TRBJ1-1; 7 bases align to TRBD1. Germline V CDR1 and CDR2: SEHNR, FQNEAQ (reference sequence). The V segment lost 0 bases and the J segment 5 bases; nucleotides outside the gene matches: 3. This CDR3 contains 14 residues. CDR3 residues: CASSLATGWTEAFF. The CDR3 nucleotides read TGTGCCAGCAGCTTAGCGACAGGGTGGACTGAAGCTTTCTTT. Using reference TRBV7-9 and TRBJ1-1 for the parts outside the CDR3, the full variable domain is DTGVSQNPRHKITKRGQNVTFRCDPISEHNRLYWYRQTLGQGPEFLTYFQNEAQLEKSRLLSDRFSAERPKGSFSTLEIQRTEQGDSAMYLCASSLATGWTEAFFGQGTRLTVV.

This clone appeared many times. The chain couples TRBV2 to TRBJ1-1; 7 nucleotides agree with TRBD1. The V gene end was trimmed by 6 bases and the J gene end by 5 bases; junction bases not matched to a gene: 9. The CDR3 length is 14 residues. In germline, CDR1 is SNHLY, CDR2 FYNNEI. The DNA of the CDR3 is TGTGCCAGCAGACAGACAGGGTCGGGGACTGAAGCTTTCTTT. Translated: CASRQTGSGTEAFF.

The chain carries TRBV13 and TRBJ2-7; perhaps TRBD1 as D (5 bases). Germline V gives CDR1 PRHDT, CDR2 FYEKMQ (reference sequence). The CDR3 totals 15 residues. V was cut by 8 bases and J by 0 bases, with 17 bases left in between. In nucleotides, the CDR3 is TGTGCCAGCCCCCCCCGCAACAGGAGCTCCTACGAGCAGTACTTC. Encoded protein: CASPPRNRSSYEQYF.

This clone showed up just once. The junction shows a germline mismatch at one end, possibly a read error. Here the CDR3 DNA reads TGTGCCAGTAGTAACTTAGACAGGGCTCCCTCTGTAAACACCATATATTTT. This gives the protein CASSNLDRAPSVNTIYF. This chain joins TRBV19 and TRBJ1-3, with 7 bases aligning to TRBD1. This CDR3 is built from 17 residues. In germline, CDR1 is LNHDA, CDR2 SQIVND (reference sequence).